The clone carrying this T cell receptor beta chain has a count of ten or more. Its antigen remains unidentified. As to time point: sample taken at primary tumor resection. The sample comes from a study of spatial heterogeneity in lung cancer. Study-level background: Tumor-region TCR transcript counts correlated strongly with a T cell module score from matched bulk RNA-seq. Study findings and constraints: Nonsynonymous mutation counts, ubiquitous and regional, were tracked by the respective counts of ubiquitous and regional expanded TCRs. Mutation tallies in tumors tracked expanded intratumoral alpha and beta TCR counts.

The germline CDR1 and CDR2 sequences are ENHRY and SYGVKD. The germline V and J ends were trimmed by 5 bases and 5 bases, with 9 bases remaining between them. This CDR3 spans 12 amino acids. The presence of a unique molecular identifier marked each TCR cDNA molecule. Each CDR3 protein gets one entry after TCRdb re-called the 5' RACE reads with MiXCR. This sample yields 5,000 to 7,000 distinct CDR3 sequences, of which about 16% are seen a single time; approximately 10% belongs to the top ten. Sequenced here: lung tumor tissue, sampled at surgery. V is TRBV10-3 and J is TRBJ2-5, with D perhaps matching TRBD1 (6 bases). This receptor was taken from a male donor with early-stage non-small cell lung cancer. CDR3 coding DNA: TGTGCCATCAGTCGGACAGTGGAGACCCAGTACTTC. Its protein is CAISRTVETQYF.